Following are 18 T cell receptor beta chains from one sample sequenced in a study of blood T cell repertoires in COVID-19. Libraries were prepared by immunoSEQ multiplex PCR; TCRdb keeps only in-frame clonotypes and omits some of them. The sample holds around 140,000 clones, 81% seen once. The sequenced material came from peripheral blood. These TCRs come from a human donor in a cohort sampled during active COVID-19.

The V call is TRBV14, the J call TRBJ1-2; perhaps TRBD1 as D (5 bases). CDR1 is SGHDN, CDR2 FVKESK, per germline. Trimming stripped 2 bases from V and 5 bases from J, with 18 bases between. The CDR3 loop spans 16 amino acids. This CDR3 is CASSQSTATAIYGYTF. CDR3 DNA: TGTGCCAGCAGCCAAAGTACAGCGACAGCGATTTATGGCTACACCTTC. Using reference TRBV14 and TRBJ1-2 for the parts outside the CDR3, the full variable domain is EAGVTQFPSHSVIEKGQTVTLRCDPISGHDNLYWYRRVMGKEIKFLLHFVKESKQDESGMPNNRFLAERTGGTYSTLKVQPAELEDSGVYFCASSQSTATAIYGYTFGSGTRLTVV.

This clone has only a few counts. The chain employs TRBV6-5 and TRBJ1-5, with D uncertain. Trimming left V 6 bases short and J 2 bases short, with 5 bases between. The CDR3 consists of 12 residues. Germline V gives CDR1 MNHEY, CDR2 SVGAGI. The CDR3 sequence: CASREGNQPQHF. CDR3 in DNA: TGTGCCAGCAGGGAGGGCAATCAGCCCCAGCATTTT.

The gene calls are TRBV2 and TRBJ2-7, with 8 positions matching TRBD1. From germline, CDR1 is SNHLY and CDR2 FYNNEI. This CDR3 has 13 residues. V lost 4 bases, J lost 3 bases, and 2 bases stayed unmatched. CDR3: CASSVTGVYEQYF. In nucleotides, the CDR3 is TGTGCCAGCAGTGTGACAGGGGTCTACGAGCAGTACTTC.

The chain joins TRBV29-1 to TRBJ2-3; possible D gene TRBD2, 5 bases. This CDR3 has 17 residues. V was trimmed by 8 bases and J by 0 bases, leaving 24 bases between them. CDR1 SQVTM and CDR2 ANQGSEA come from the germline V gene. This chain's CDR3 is CSSTPEGFGSSTDTQYF. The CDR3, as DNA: TGCAGCTCCACCCCTGAGGGATTTGGGTCTAGCACAGATACGCAGTATTTT.

The CDR3 DNA reads as TGTGCCAGCAGTTTATCTCTGACAGGGACGCAAGAGACCCAGTACTTC. Amino acids: CASSLSLTGTQETQYF. V usage is TRBV28 and J usage is TRBJ2-5; 7 bases are a match to TRBD1. CDR1 is MDHEN and CDR2 is SYDVKM in the germline V gene. This CDR3 spans 16 amino acids. The V and J ends lost 1 base and 2 bases, in that order; junction bases with no gene match: 7.

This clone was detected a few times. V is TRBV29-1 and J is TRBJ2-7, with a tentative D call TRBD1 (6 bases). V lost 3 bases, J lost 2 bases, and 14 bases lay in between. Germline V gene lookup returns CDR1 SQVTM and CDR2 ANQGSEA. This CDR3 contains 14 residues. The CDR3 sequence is CSVEPQGSPYEQYF. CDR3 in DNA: TGCAGCGTTGAGCCCCAGGGGTCCCCCTACGAGCAGTACTTC.

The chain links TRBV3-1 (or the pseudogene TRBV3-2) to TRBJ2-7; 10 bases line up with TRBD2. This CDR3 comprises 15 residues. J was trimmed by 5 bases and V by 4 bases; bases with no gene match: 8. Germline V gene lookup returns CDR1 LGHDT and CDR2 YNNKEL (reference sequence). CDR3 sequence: CASSPPQLAGNEQYF. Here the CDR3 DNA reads TGTGCCAGCAGCCCCCCCCAACTAGCGGGAAACGAGCAGTACTTC.

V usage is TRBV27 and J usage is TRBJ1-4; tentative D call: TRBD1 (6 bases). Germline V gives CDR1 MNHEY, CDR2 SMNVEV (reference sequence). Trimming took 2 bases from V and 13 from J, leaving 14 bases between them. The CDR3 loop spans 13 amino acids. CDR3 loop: CASSLQGSGVLFF. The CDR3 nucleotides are TGTGCCAGCAGTTTACAGGGGTCCGGGGTACTGTTTTTT.

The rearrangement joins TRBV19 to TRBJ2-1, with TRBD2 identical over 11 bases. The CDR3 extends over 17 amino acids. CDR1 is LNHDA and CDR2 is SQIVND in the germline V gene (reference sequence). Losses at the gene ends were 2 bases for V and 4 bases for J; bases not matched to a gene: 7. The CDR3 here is CASSIPLAGGSYNEQFF. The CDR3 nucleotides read TGTGCCAGTAGTATACCCCTAGCGGGAGGATCTTACAATGAGCAGTTCTTC.

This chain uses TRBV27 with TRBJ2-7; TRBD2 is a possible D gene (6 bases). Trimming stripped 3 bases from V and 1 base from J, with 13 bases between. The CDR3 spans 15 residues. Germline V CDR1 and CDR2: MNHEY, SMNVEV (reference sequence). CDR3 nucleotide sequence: TGTGCCAGCAGTTTGCGAAATGGGGGGTCCTACGAGCAGTACTTC. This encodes CASSLRNGGSYEQYF.

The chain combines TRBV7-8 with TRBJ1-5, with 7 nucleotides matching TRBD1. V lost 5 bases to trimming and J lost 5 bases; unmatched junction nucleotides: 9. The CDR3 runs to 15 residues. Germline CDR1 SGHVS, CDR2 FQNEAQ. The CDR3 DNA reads TGTGCCAGCAGCCCCCGGGACAGAGAGTATCAGCCCCAGCATTTT. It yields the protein CASSPRDREYQPQHF. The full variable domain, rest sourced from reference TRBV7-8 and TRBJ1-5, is GAGVSQSPRYKVAKRGQDVALRCDPISGHVSLFWYQQALGQGPEFLTYFQNEAQLDKSGLPSDRFFAERPEGSVSTLKIQRTQQEDSAVYLCASSPRDREYQPQHFGDGTRLSIL.

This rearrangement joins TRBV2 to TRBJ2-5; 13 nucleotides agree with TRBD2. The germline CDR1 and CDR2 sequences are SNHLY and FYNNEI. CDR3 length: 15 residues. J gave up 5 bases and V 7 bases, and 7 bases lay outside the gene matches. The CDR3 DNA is TGTGCCAGCACCCCAGGACTAGCGGGAGTCGAGACCCAGTACTTC. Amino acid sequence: CASTPGLAGVETQYF. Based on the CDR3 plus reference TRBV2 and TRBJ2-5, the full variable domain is EPEVTQTPSHQVTQMGQEVILRCVPISNHLYFYWYRQILGQKVEFLVSFYNNEISEKSEIFDDQFSVERPDGSNFTLKIRSTKLEDSAMYFCASTPGLAGVETQYFGPGTRLLVL.

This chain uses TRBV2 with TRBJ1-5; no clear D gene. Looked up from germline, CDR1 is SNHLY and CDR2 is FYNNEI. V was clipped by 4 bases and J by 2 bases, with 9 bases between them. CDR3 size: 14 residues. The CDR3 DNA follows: TGTGCCAGCAGTGTGGAGGGTGGCAATCAGCCCCAGCATTTT. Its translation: CASSVEGGNQPQHF.

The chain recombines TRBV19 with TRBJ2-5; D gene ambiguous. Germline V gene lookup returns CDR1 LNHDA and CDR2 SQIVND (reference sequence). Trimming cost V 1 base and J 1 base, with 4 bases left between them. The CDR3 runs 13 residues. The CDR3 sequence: CASSIVAQETQYF. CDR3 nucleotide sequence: TGTGCCAGTAGTATAGTGGCCCAAGAGACCCAGTACTTC.

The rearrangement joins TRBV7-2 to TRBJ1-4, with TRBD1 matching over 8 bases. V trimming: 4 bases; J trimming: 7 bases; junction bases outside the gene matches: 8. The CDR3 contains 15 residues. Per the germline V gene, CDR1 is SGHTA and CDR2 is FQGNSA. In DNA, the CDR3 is TGTGCCAGCAGCTCCCGGACAGGGTCTTCTGAAAAACTGTTTTTT. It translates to CASSSRTGSSEKLFF.

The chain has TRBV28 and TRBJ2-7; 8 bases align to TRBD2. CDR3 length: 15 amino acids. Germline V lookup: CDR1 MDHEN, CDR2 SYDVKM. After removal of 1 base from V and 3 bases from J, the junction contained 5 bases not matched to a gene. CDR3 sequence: CASSLYGGALYEQYF. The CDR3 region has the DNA TGTGCCAGCAGTTTATACGGGGGGGCCCTCTACGAGCAGTACTTC. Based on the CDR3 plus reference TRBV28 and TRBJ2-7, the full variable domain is DVKVTQSSRYLVKRTGEKVFLECVQDMDHENMFWYRQDPGLGLRLIYFSYDVKMKEKGDIPEGYSVSREKKERFSLILESASTNQTSMYLCASSLYGGALYEQYFGPGTRLTVT.

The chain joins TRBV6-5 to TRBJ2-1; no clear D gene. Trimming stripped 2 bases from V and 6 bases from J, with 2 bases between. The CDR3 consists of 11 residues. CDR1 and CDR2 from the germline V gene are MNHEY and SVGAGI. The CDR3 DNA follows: TGTGCCAGCAGTTACCTCAATGAGCAGTTCTTC. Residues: CASSYLNEQFF.

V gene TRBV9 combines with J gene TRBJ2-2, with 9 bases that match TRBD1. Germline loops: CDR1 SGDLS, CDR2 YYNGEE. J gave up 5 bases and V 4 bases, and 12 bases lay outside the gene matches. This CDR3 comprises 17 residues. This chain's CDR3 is CASSIWTGVGLTGELFF. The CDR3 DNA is TGTGCCAGCAGCATCTGGACAGGGGTCGGGCTAACCGGGGAGCTGTTTTTT.